The 20 T cell receptor beta chains in this list originate from one sample, sequenced in a study of T cell responses to AZD1222 COVID-19 vaccine. Sequencing used immunoSEQ multiplex PCR; TCRdb keeps in-frame clones, though not all of them. The table lists about 130,000 clones, about 87% of them singletons. Specimen: peripheral blood, collected on day 0 of AZD1222 vaccination. The receptors come from an adult in good health.

The V gene is TRBV6-5, the J gene TRBJ1-3, with D perhaps matching TRBD1 (5 bases). Germline V gene data show CDR1 as MNHEY and CDR2 as SVGAGI. This CDR3 region has 14 residues. The germline V and J ends were trimmed by 5 bases and 4 bases, with 12 bases remaining between them. The CDR3 DNA sequence: TGTGCCAGCAGTCGAGGGGCAGACGGAAACACCATATATTTT. Protein: CASSRGADGNTIYF.

A few counts support this clone. The V gene is TRBV5-6, the J gene TRBJ2-1, with a weak D call TRBD1 (6 bases). The CDR3 covers 15 residues. Trimming took off 5 bases at V and 0 bases at J, with 12 bases between the two ends. In germline, CDR1 is SGHDT, CDR2 YYEEEE. The CDR3 coding sequence is TGTGCCAGCAGGTACCAGGGGAGCTCCTACAATGAGCAGTTCTTC. Its protein is CASRYQGSSYNEQFF.

This CDR3 is CASSLGGGTEAFF. As DNA, the CDR3 is TGTGCCAGCAGCTTGGGTGGGGGCACTGAAGCTTTCTTT. The genes are TRBV5-6 and TRBJ1-1; D is possibly TRBD1 (5 bases). Germline V gene sequence: CDR1 SGHDT, CDR2 YYEEEE. This CDR3 contains 13 residues. V dropped 0 bases and J dropped 4 bases, with 7 bases sitting between them. The variable domain in full, with the rest retrieved from reference TRBV5-6 and TRBJ1-1, is DAGVTQSPTHLIKTRGQQVTLRCSPKSGHDTVSWYQQALGQGPQFIFQYYEEEERQRGNFPDRFSGHQFPNYSSELNVNALLLGDSALYLCASSLGGGTEAFFGQGTRLTVV.

V usage is TRBV28 and J usage is TRBJ1-1; D is possibly TRBD1 (6 bases). The CDR3 spans 15 residues. Germline CDR1 MDHEN, CDR2 SYDVKM. Trimming took 5 bases from V and 0 from J, leaving 13 bases between them. CDR3 coding DNA: TGTGCCAGCAGTGAAATAGGACAGCTGAACACTGAAGCTTTCTTT. Protein: CASSEIGQLNTEAFF.

CDR3 sequence (DNA): TGCGCCAGCAGGCAGCGGGGCTCGAACACCGGGGAGCTGTTTTTT. Translated, it gives CASRQRGSNTGELFF. The rearrangement joins TRBV5-1 to TRBJ2-2; 7 nucleotides align to TRBD2. The CDR3 spans 15 residues. Germline CDR1 and CDR2: SGHRS and YFSETQ. With 5 bases clipped from V and 0 bases from J, the junction kept 4 bases outside the gene matches.

The chain combines TRBV10-3 with TRBJ1-2; 7 bases map to TRBD1. Germline trimming cut 6 bases from V and 1 base from J; bases unmatched to any gene: 5. CDR3 length equals 14 residues. Germline V gene sequence: CDR1 ENHRY, CDR2 SYGVKD. The CDR3 protein is CAISSDRSNYGYTF. The CDR3 coding sequence is TGTGCCATCAGCTCGGACAGGAGTAACTATGGCTACACCTTC.

The chain uses TRBV2 and TRBJ1-3; no firm D call. The germline V gene encodes CDR1 SNHLY and CDR2 FYNNEI. Trimming left V 2 bases short and J 0 bases short, with 8 bases between. The CDR3 runs to 15 residues. CDR3 protein: CASSENPPSGNTIYF. CDR3 sequence (DNA): TGTGCCAGCAGTGAAAACCCCCCCTCTGGAAACACCATATATTTT.

The rearrangement uses TRBV6-5 and TRBJ1-2; a possible D gene is TRBD1 (6 bases). V was shortened by 4 bases and J by 0 bases, with 12 bases between the two germline ends. The CDR3 is made up of 15 amino acids. The germline gives CDR1 MNHEY, CDR2 SVGAGI. CDR3 sequence (DNA): TGTGCCAGCAGTTCCCGGGACATTGCTAACTATGGCTACACCTTC. Encoded protein: CASSSRDIANYGYTF.

The count of this clone is one. V usage is TRBV5-4 and J usage is TRBJ1-1; TRBD1 aligns across 9 bases. The length of the CDR3 is 15 residues. The germline CDR1 and CDR2 sequences are SGHNT and YYREEE (reference sequence). V lost 5 bases to trimming and J lost 4 bases; unmatched junction nucleotides: 9. The CDR3: CASRQTGGTITEAFF. CDR3 DNA sequence: TGTGCCAGCAGACAGACAGGGGGTACTATCACTGAAGCTTTCTTT. The full variable domain, completed using reference TRBV5-4 and TRBJ1-1, is ETGVTQSPTHLIKTRGQQVTLRCSSQSGHNTVSWYQQALGQGPQFIFQYYREEENGRGNFPPRFSGLQFPNYSSELNVNALELDDSALYLCASRQTGGTITEAFFGQGTRLTVV.

The rearrangement links TRBV14 to TRBJ2-1; TRBD1 matches at 8 bases. The CDR3 is 14 amino acids. Germline CDR1 reads SGHDN; CDR2 reads FVKESK. V lost 10 bases, J lost 3 bases, and 8 bases stayed unmatched. The CDR3 sequence: CATRPTGDYNEQFF. The CDR3 DNA reads TGTGCCACCCGCCCGACAGGGGACTACAATGAGCAGTTCTTC. The whole variable domain, remainder taken from reference TRBV14 and TRBJ2-1, is EAGVTQFPSHSVIEKGQTVTLRCDPISGHDNLYWYRRVMGKEIKFLLHFVKESKQDESGMPNNRFLAERTGGTYSTLKVQPAELEDSGVYFCATRPTGDYNEQFFGPGTRLTVL.

The chain has TRBV2 and TRBJ1-2; 8 bases agree with TRBD1. The V gene end was trimmed by 7 bases and the J gene end by 4 bases; junction bases not matched to a gene: 5. The CDR3 length is 13 residues. Germline V gives CDR1 SNHLY, CDR2 FYNNEI. CDR3 in amino acids: CASILTGAYGYTF. DNA for the CDR3: TGTGCCAGCATCCTGACAGGGGCCTATGGCTACACCTTC.

This rearrangement joins TRBV4-2 to TRBJ2-7, with D perhaps TRBD2 (5 bases). The ends were cut back, 0 bases at V and 6 bases at J, with 12 bases in the middle. The CDR3 is 14 amino acids. CDR1 and CDR2 from the germline V gene are LGHNA and YNFKEQ. Written as DNA, the CDR3 is TGTGCCAGCAGCCAAGATTCGGGGTATCTCGAGCAGTACTTC. Protein sequence: CASSQDSGYLEQYF.

J is TRBJ2-5 and V is TRBV24-1; tentatively, D is TRBD1 (5 bases). V was pared by 2 bases and J by 7 bases, with 16 bases between. The germline gives CDR1 KGHDR, CDR2 SFDVKD. The CDR3 length is 15 residues. The CDR3 region is CATSDSLGQTTTQYF. CDR3 nucleotide sequence: TGTGCCACCAGTGATTCCCTGGGGCAGACAACGACCCAGTACTTC.

The chain carries TRBV27 and TRBJ1-3; D is unresolved. The V end was cut by 0 bases, the J end by 0 bases, with 3 bases between. The CDR3 loop spans 14 amino acids. The V gene's germline CDR1 is MNHEY and CDR2 SMNVEV (reference sequence). CDR3 region: CASSLSISGNTIYF. For the CDR3, the DNA is TGTGCCAGCAGTTTATCTATCTCTGGAAACACCATATATTTT.

The chain has TRBV19 and TRBJ1-2; 8 bases are shared with TRBD1. V trimming: 7 bases; J trimming: 3 bases; junction bases outside the gene matches: 7. Germline V lookup: CDR1 LNHDA, CDR2 SQIVND (reference sequence). The CDR3 consists of 14 residues. The CDR3 bases are TGTGCCAGTATCATCCCGGGACAGGACTATGGCTACACCTTC. This gives the protein CASIIPGQDYGYTF. The full variable domain, completed using reference TRBV19 and TRBJ1-2, is DGGITQSPKYLFRKEGQNVTLSCEQNLNHDAMYWYRQDPGQGLRLIYYSQIVNDFQKGDIAEGYSVSREKKESFPLTVTSAQKNPTAFYLCASIIPGQDYGYTFGSGTRLTVV.

The V and J genes are TRBV19 and TRBJ2-7; 9 nucleotides align to TRBD1. Germline trimming cut 6 bases from V and 3 bases from J; bases unmatched to any gene: 9. Germline-derived CDR1 and CDR2 are LNHDA and SQIVND (reference sequence). This CDR3 is 15 amino acids long. This chain's CDR3 is CASRTPGQGGYEQYF. The CDR3 DNA reads as TGTGCCAGTAGGACTCCGGGACAGGGAGGCTACGAGCAGTACTTC. The whole variable domain, filled in from reference TRBV19 and TRBJ2-7, reads DGGITQSPKYLFRKEGQNVTLSCEQNLNHDAMYWYRQDPGQGLRLIYYSQIVNDFQKGDIAEGYSVSREKKESFPLTVTSAQKNPTAFYLCASRTPGQGGYEQYFGPGTRLTVT.

The rearrangement uses TRBV29-1 and TRBJ1-3, with 7 bases identical to TRBD1. This CDR3 region has 13 residues. Germline V gene sequence: CDR1 SQVTM, CDR2 ANQGSEA. Unmatched junction bases numbered 4, after V lost 6 bases and J lost 2 bases. As DNA, the CDR3 is TGCAGCGTCGTTGGACAGGCTGGAAACACCATATATTTT. As protein: CSVVGQAGNTIYF.

The V gene is TRBV18, the J gene TRBJ1-5; the D gene is possibly TRBD1 (6 bases). Looked up from germline, CDR1 is KGHSH and CDR2 is LQKENI. CDR3 length: 13 amino acids. V lost 6 bases to trimming and J lost 6 bases, with 12 bases between them. The CDR3 reads CASSAQGLQPQHF. The CDR3 bases are TGTGCCAGCTCGGCCCAGGGGCTTCAGCCCCAGCATTTT. The whole variable domain, filled in from reference TRBV18 and TRBJ1-5, reads NAGVMQNPRHLVRRRGQEARLRCSPMKGHSHVYWYRQLPEEGLKFMVYLQKENIIDESGMPKERFSAEFPKEGPSILRIQQVVRGDSAAYFCASSAQGLQPQHFGDGTRLSIL.

V usage is TRBV30 and J usage is TRBJ1-2; TRBD1 might be the D (5 bases). This CDR3 is 12 amino acids long. The V gene lost 0 bases and the J gene lost 8 bases, with 10 bases spanning the gap. CDR1 and CDR2 (germline): GTSNPN, SVGIG (reference sequence). The CDR3 here is CAWSVQGPGYTF. In DNA, the CDR3 is TGTGCCTGGAGTGTCCAGGGCCCCGGCTACACCTTC. Full variable domain (outside the CDR3, taken from reference TRBV30 and TRBJ1-2): SQTIHQWPATLVQPVGSPLSLECTVEGTSNPNLYWYRQAAGRGLQLLFYSVGIGQISSEVPQNLSASRPQDRQFILSSKKLLLSDSGFYLCAWSVQGPGYTFGSGTRLTVV.

This clone appeared once. The chain uses TRBV12-3 or TRBV12-4 and TRBJ1-1, with TRBD1 as a possible D gene (5 bases). Trimming left V 4 bases short and J 3 bases short, with 6 bases between. CDR3 length: 12 residues. CDR3 sequence reads: CASSSGYTEAFF. CDR3 DNA sequence: TGTGCCAGCAGTTCAGGGTACACTGAAGCTTTCTTT.